Listed below are T cell receptor beta chains from one sample, sequenced in a study of spatial heterogeneity in lung cancer. TCRdb passed the 5' RACE reads through MiXCR, listing each CDR3 protein once. The table has around 4,000 distinct CDR3 sequences, 15% to 20% seen once; the top ten hold just over 70%. The sequences come from PBMCs, collected at surgery. These receptors were obtained from a male donor with early-stage non-small cell lung cancer. Both conserved end residues are part of each CDR3. D genes are given only for firm matches. Part of the rows lack a size; the others show once, few, many or a class for expanded clones.

.	many	TRBV6-5	TRBJ1-6	CASRAGTENSPLHF	TGTGCCAGCAGGGCCGGGACCGAGAATTCACCCCTCCACTTT
.	.	TRBV19	TRBJ2-5	CASKGLRVETQYF	TGTGCCAGCAAGGGCCTTCGGGTGGAGACCCAGTACTTC
TRBD1	.	TRBV27	TRBJ1-5	CASRKTQGDSNQPQHF	TGTGCCAGCAGGAAGACGCAGGGGGATAGCAATCAGCCCCAGCATTTT
.	few	TRBV29-1	TRBJ2-1	CSVEGSASSYNEQFF	TGCAGCGTTGAAGGGTCCGCGTCCTCCTACAATGAGCAGTTCTTC
TRBD2	medium-sized	TRBV10-3	TRBJ2-3	CAISETSGSITDTQYF	TGTGCCATCAGTGAGACTAGCGGGAGTATCACAGATACGCAGTATTTT
.	.	TRBV28	TRBJ2-7	CASGRDTYEQYF	TGTGCCAGCGGACGTGATACCTACGAGCAGTACTTC
.	few	TRBV9	TRBJ1-1	CASSANLQGNSEAFF	TGTGCCAGCAGCGCCAACCTACAGGGAAACTCTGAAGCTTTCTTT
.	few	TRBV7-9	TRBJ1-1	CASSSRARGGGNTEAFF	TGTGCCAGCAGCTCCCGAGCGCGGGGAGGTGGAAACACTGAAGCTTTCTTT
.	.	TRBV5-5	TRBJ2-1	CASSSTSHGNEQFF	TGTGCCAGCAGCTCGACTAGTCACGGCAATGAGCAGTTCTTC
.	few	TRBV7-9	TRBJ2-5	CASSPRFELQETQYF	TGTGCCAGCAGCCCTAGGTTCGAGCTCCAAGAGACCCAGTACTTC
TRBD1	.	TRBV5-1	TRBJ1-5	CASSLGTGNQPQHF	TGCGCCAGCAGCCTAGGGACAGGTAATCAGCCCCAGCATTTT
TRBD1	many	TRBV7-9	TRBJ2-7	CASSLGQVYEQYF	TGTGCCAGCAGCCTAGGACAGGTGTACGAGCAGTACTTC
.	few	TRBV3-1	TRBJ2-3	CASSQDLRTTNTDTQYF	TGTGCCAGCAGCCAAGATCTAAGGACTACGAACACAGATACGCAGTATTTT
.	.	TRBV18	TRBJ1-1	CASSDGPNTEAFF	TGTGCCAGCTCAGACGGCCCGAACACTGAAGCTTTCTTT
TRBD1	medium-sized	TRBV29-1	TRBJ1-1	CSTRQGVNTEAFF	TGCAGCACCCGACAGGGCGTGAACACTGAAGCTTTCTTT
.	medium-sized	TRBV12-3/TRBV12-4	TRBJ2-7	CASSTGPYEQYF	TGTGCCAGCAGTACAGGGCCCTACGAGCAGTACTTC
.	.	TRBV4-3	TRBJ2-5	CASSYGRGETQYF	TGCGCCAGCAGCTATGGAAGGGGCGAGACCCAGTACTTC
TRBD2	.	TRBV6-5	TRBJ2-7	CASSYRGSGGYEQYF	TGTGCCAGCAGTTACCGAGGTAGCGGGGGCTACGAGCAGTACTTC
.	.	TRBV5-1	TRBJ1-1	CASSLEGMNTEAFF	TGCGCCAGCAGCTTAGAGGGAATGAACACTGAAGCTTTCTTT
TRBD2	.	TRBV7-9	TRBJ2-3	CASSAALAGATDTQYF	TGTGCCAGCAGCGCCGCTCTAGCGGGAGCCACAGATACGCAGTATTTT
TRBD1	few	TRBV7-3	TRBJ1-3	CATAQGPGNTIYF	TGTGCCACCGCACAGGGGCCCGGAAACACCATATATTTT
.	many	TRBV28	TRBJ2-7	CASSLGRVVYEQYF	TGTGCCAGCAGTTTAGGCAGGGTGGTCTACGAGCAGTACTTC
.	.	TRBV29-1	TRBJ2-2	CSVEETVTGELFF	TGCAGCGTTGAGGAGACGGTCACCGGGGAGCTGTTTTTT
TRBD2	few	TRBV3-1	TRBJ2-1	CASSQTPSGEQFF	TGTGCCAGCAGCCAAACTCCTAGCGGCGAGCAGTTCTTC
.	few	TRBV9	TRBJ1-3	CASSDRNTIYF	TGTGCCAGCAGCGATCGCAACACCATATATTTT
.	medium-sized	TRBV3-1	TRBJ2-7	CASSQGGTKGWQYF	TGTGCCAGCAGCCAAGGGGGTACCAAAGGATGGCAGTACTTC
.	few	TRBV5-4	TRBJ2-1	CASNELPGAGEQFF	TGTGCCAGCAACGAATTACCGGGGGCTGGTGAGCAGTTCTTC
.	few	TRBV28	TRBJ1-1	CASNVLGVGSTEAFF	TGTGCCAGCAATGTGTTAGGCGTAGGGAGCACTGAAGCTTTCTTT
.	few	TRBV6-1	TRBJ1-6	CASSAGPYNSPLHF	TGTGCCAGCAGTGCGGGACCTTATAATTCACCCCTCCACTTT
TRBD1	many	TRBV6-5	TRBJ2-7	CASSEGQVSSYEQYF	TGTGCCAGCAGTGAGGGACAGGTGAGCTCCTACGAGCAGTACTTC
.	.	TRBV30	TRBJ1-6	CAWSQQALRNSPLHF	TGTGCCTGGAGCCAACAGGCGCTTCGTAATTCACCCCTCCACTTT
.	medium-sized	TRBV2	TRBJ2-3	CASSNPGTDTQYF	TGTGCCAGCAGCAACCCGGGCACAGATACGCAGTATTTT
.	.	TRBV29-1	TRBJ2-5	CSVAGHPQETQYF	TGCAGCGTTGCGGGGCACCCACAAGAGACCCAGTACTTC
.	.	TRBV20-1	TRBJ2-1	CSALGVFNEQFF	TGCAGTGCTTTGGGGGTCTTCAATGAGCAGTTCTTC
TRBD2	few	TRBV5-1	TRBJ2-5	CASKKGEAGGQETQYF	TGCGCCAGCAAGAAGGGAGAAGCGGGAGGGCAAGAGACCCAGTACTTC
.	medium-sized	TRBV7-2	TRBJ2-7	CASSLGVAGSGPNEQYF	TGTGCCAGCAGCTTAGGGGTGGCAGGCTCAGGTCCAAACGAGCAGTACTTC
.	.	TRBV7-2	TRBJ1-2	CASSLQQTVGYTF	TGTGCCAGCAGCTTACAACAGACAGTTGGCTACACCTTC
.	.	TRBV9	TRBJ1-1	CASSVGALDPEAFF	TGTGCCAGCAGCGTAGGGGCCTTGGACCCTGAAGCTTTCTTT
TRBD2	few	TRBV12-3/TRBV12-4	TRBJ2-3	CASRLAGGPDTQYF	TGTGCCAGCAGACTAGCGGGAGGGCCAGATACGCAGTATTTT
.	.	TRBV12-3/TRBV12-4	TRBJ1-1	CASSLEGEGTEAFF	TGTGCCAGCAGTTTAGAAGGGGAGGGCACTGAAGCTTTCTTT
.	many	TRBV12-3/TRBV12-4	TRBJ2-3	CASSYLGRAQYF	TGTGCCAGCAGTTACCTAGGAAGGGCGCAGTATTTT
.	medium-sized	TRBV3-1	TRBJ2-1	CASSPGRIYNEQFF	TGTGCCAGCAGCCCGGGACGGATCTACAATGAGCAGTTCTTC
.	many	TRBV20-1	TRBJ2-1	CSVSVGSYNEQFF	TGCAGTGTCTCAGTTGGCTCCTACAATGAGCAGTTCTTC
TRBD1	.	TRBV5-1	TRBJ2-1	CASSNGQGLIQGNEQFF	TGCGCCAGCAGTAACGGACAGGGTTTGATACAGGGTAATGAGCAGTTCTTC
.	medium-sized	TRBV3-1	TRBJ2-3	CASSQVLGTDTQYF	TGTGCCAGCAGCCAAGTTCTCGGCACAGATACGCAGTATTTT
.	few	TRBV20-1	TRBJ1-2	CSADLQGSVSGYTF	TGCAGTGCGGACCTACAGGGTTCCGTAAGTGGCTACACCTTC
.	.	TRBV12-3/TRBV12-4	TRBJ1-6	CASRGEGSPLHF	TGTGCCAGCAGGGGGGAGGGATCACCCCTCCACTTT
.	few	TRBV27	TRBJ2-1	CASSLRQGYNEQFF	TGTGCCAGCAGTCTAAGGCAGGGGTACAATGAGCAGTTCTTC
.	.	TRBV12-3/TRBV12-4	TRBJ2-7	CASKGRGYEQYF	TGTGCCAGCAAGGGCAGGGGCTACGAGCAGTACTTC
TRBD1	.	TRBV9	TRBJ1-2	CASSVAQGNYGYTF	TGTGCCAGCAGCGTAGCACAGGGGAACTATGGCTACACCTTC
.	large	TRBV4-3	TRBJ1-5	CASSQDIGYNPQPQHF	TGCGCCAGCAGCCAAGATATAGGGTATAATCCCCAGCCCCAGCATTTT
.	medium-sized	TRBV29-1	TRBJ1-1	CSMRPSAPNTEAFF	TGCAGCATGCGCCCCTCGGCCCCGAACACTGAAGCTTTCTTT
.	.	TRBV6-5	TRBJ1-6	CASSSSGGRKTSPLHF	TGTGCCAGCAGTTCCTCCGGTGGACGCAAAACTTCACCCCTCCACTTT
TRBD1	.	TRBV5-5	TRBJ1-4	CASSVGQGGEKLFF	TGTGCCAGCAGCGTGGGACAGGGGGGTGAAAAACTGTTTTTT
.	few	TRBV18	TRBJ2-7	CASSPVPSSYEQYF	TGTGCCAGCTCACCAGTCCCGAGCTCCTACGAGCAGTACTTC
.	many	TRBV6-6	TRBJ2-7	CASSFGRAYEQYF	TGTGCCAGCAGTTTCGGGCGTGCCTACGAGCAGTACTTC
TRBD1	few	TRBV6-6	TRBJ2-2	CASSQDRGSTGELFF	TGTGCCAGCAGTCAAGACAGGGGGAGCACCGGGGAGCTGTTTTTT
TRBD1	few	TRBV18	TRBJ2-2	CASSPPQGAWTGELFF	TGTGCCAGCTCACCACCTCAGGGGGCCTGGACCGGGGAGCTGTTTTTT
TRBD1	few	TRBV19	TRBJ1-6	CASRGTGDNSPLHF	TGTGCCAGTAGGGGGACAGGGGATAATTCACCCCTCCACTTT
.	medium-sized	TRBV12-5	TRBJ2-3	CASGLPGQLGSTDTQYF	TGTGCTAGTGGTTTGCCCGGACAGTTGGGAAGCACAGATACGCAGTATTTT